This TCR beta chain was sequenced during a study of human T cells and chemical hapten exposure. CDR1 is SGHAT and CDR2 is FQNNGV in the germline V gene. The CDR3 runs 16 residues. Unmatched junction bases numbered 10, after V lost 5 bases and J lost 5 bases. This clonotype was detected only a few times. This sample's time point: patch test 3, about 24 weeks after DPC sensitization. Documented treatment: therapeutic diphenylcyclopropenone sensitization with weekly scalp DPC. Individual cDNA molecules each carried unique molecular identifiers attached by the library. TCRdb called the RACE reads again in MiXCR, with one record for every CDR3 protein. The sample includes under 200,000 distinct CDR3 sequences, about 27% of them seen just once.

V gene TRBV11-2 combines with J gene TRBJ2-2, with 8 bases matching TRBD2. The sample consisted of whole blood, taken in connection with sensitization to the hapten diphenylcyclopropenone (DPC). This TCR derives from a woman aged 18-30 years with alopecia areata. Some clones in this sample may be carry-over from other donors' samples. The CDR3 coding sequence is TGTGCCAGCAGCACACACTGGACTAGCTGGACCGGGGAGCTGTTTTTT. Protein sequence: CASSTHWTSWTGELFF.